Listed below are T cell receptor beta chains from one sample, sequenced in a study of T-cell memory formation after mild COVID-19. Via MiXCR, TCRdb re-called the 5' RACE reads, giving one row per CDR3 protein. The repertoire has roughly 620,000 distinct CDR3 sequences, more than 15% of them found once; the top ten carry approximately 12%. The specimen sequenced was PBMCs or a T cell subset sorted from them (not recorded which). All receptors derive from an adult woman who had mild COVID-19 (a few samples of this study predate the infection). Cell type and time point are not known. Both conserved end residues are part of each CDR3. Fields, in order: J gene, V gene, clone size, D gene, CDR3 DNA, CDR3 protein. A D gene is named only where the DNA matches it firmly. The size field is filled for only some rows; it gives once, few, many or a size class.

TRBJ2-3,TRBV9,few,NA,TGTGCCAGCAGCGTAGAATTCGGTGGCACAGATACGCAGTATTTT,CASSVEFGGTDTQYF
TRBJ1-5,TRBV2,NA,NA,TGTGCCAGCAGCCCTAACCTCGACGGCGGGCCTTATAGCAATCAGCCCCAGCATTTT,CASSPNLDGGPYSNQPQHF
TRBJ1-1,TRBV29-1,NA,NA,TGCAGCGTTGGAACAGGGCTCATGAACACTGAAGCTTTCTTT,CSVGTGLMNTEAFF
TRBJ2-1,TRBV7-2,few,TRBD2,TGTGCCAGCAGCTCCCCTTTAGGGACTAGCGGGATCTACAATGAGCAGTTCTTC,CASSSPLGTSGIYNEQFF
TRBJ2-1,TRBV12-3/TRBV12-4,few,NA,TGTGCCAGCAGTTTTACGGCCCTAGGACCCCAAGCCCTTGAGCAGTTCTTC,CASSFTALGPQALEQFF
TRBJ1-5,TRBV5-1,NA,NA,TGCGCCAGCAGCTCCGAGGGAAATCCCAATCAGCCCCAGCATTTT,CASSSEGNPNQPQHF
TRBJ2-7,TRBV7-2,NA,NA,TGTGCCAGCAGCCACAGACCCCGAGGGTCCTACGAGCAGTACTTC,CASSHRPRGSYEQYF
TRBJ1-5,TRBV7-2,NA,TRBD1,TGTGCCAGCAGCCGCTCTCGACAGGGAGGACAGCCCCAGCATTTT,CASSRSRQGGQPQHF
TRBJ2-7,TRBV7-2,NA,NA,TGTGCCAGCAGCTTAGTACCCGGGTCCTACGAGCAGTACTTC,CASSLVPGSYEQYF
TRBJ2-2,TRBV7-9,few,NA,TGTGCCAGCCGCCGAGGCACCGGGGAGCTGTTTTTT,CASRRGTGELFF
TRBJ2-3,TRBV20-1,NA,NA,TGCAGTGCTAGACCGGGACGAAGACACACAGATACGCAGTATTTT,CSARPGRRHTDTQYF
TRBJ2-5,TRBV4-3,NA,NA,TGCGCCAGCAGCCAAGACAACAGAGTCCAAGAGACCCAGTACTTC,CASSQDNRVQETQYF
TRBJ2-1,TRBV5-1,NA,NA,TGCGCCAGCAGCTTTGAGCGGAGCTCCTACAATGAGCAGTTCTTC,CASSFERSSYNEQFF
TRBJ2-1,TRBV30,NA,NA,TGTGCCTGGAGGGGATCAGGGCGGAAGCAGTTCTTC,CAWRGSGRKQFF
TRBJ1-1,TRBV7-9,few,NA,TGTGCCAGCAGCCCCCGGGATCCCCGGCTAGGGACTGAAGCTTTCTTT,CASSPRDPRLGTEAFF
TRBJ2-7,TRBV5-1,NA,TRBD1,TGCGCCAGCAGCGAGGGGACAGGGGTGTACGAGCAGTACTTC,CASSEGTGVYEQYF
TRBJ2-7,TRBV7-2,many,TRBD2,TGTGCCAGCAGCCTCGGGCTAGCGGGATTCTACGAGCAGTACTTC,CASSLGLAGFYEQYF
TRBJ2-7,TRBV27,few,NA,TGTGCCAGCAGTCCAGCCGGGACTTTCTACGAGCAGTACTTC,CASSPAGTFYEQYF
TRBJ2-1,TRBV7-9,many,NA,TGTGCCAGCAGCCCGAGCTACGAGCAGTTCTTC,CASSPSYEQFF
TRBJ2-1,TRBV5-1,many,NA,TGCGCCAGCAGCCCCTTGACCGGCTCCTACAATGAGCAGTTCTTC,CASSPLTGSYNEQFF
TRBJ2-3,TRBV20-1,few,NA,TGCAGTGCTAGAGATTGGGGGGGGCGTGTCGTCGTAGATACGCAGTATTTT,CSARDWGGRVVVDTQYF
TRBJ1-2,TRBV6-1,few,NA,TGTGCCAGCGGGATAAGGGGGATCTATGGCTACACCTTC,CASGIRGIYGYTF
TRBJ2-7,TRBV2,many,NA,TGTGCCAGCAGTGAGGTTGTGGTGGCGGGCGAGCAGTACTTC,CASSEVVVAGEQYF
TRBJ1-2,TRBV4-2,many,TRBD1,TGTGCCAGCAGCCAAGAATGGGCAGGGGGCCACTCCTATGGCTACACCTTC,CASSQEWAGGHSYGYTF
TRBJ2-3,TRBV12-3/TRBV12-4,few,TRBD2,TGTGCCAGCAGTTTGCGGGAGACCACAGATACGCAGTATTTT,CASSLRETTDTQYF
TRBJ1-1,TRBV7-9,few,NA,TGTGCCAGCAGTGATGAGTACACTGAAGCTTTCTTT,CASSDEYTEAFF
TRBJ2-4,TRBV7-9,NA,NA,TGTGCCAGCAGCGCCCGGGCCAGAGGGGTAGCGATAGCCAAAAACATTCAGTACTTC,CASSARARGVAIAKNIQYF
TRBJ2-7,TRBV5-1,few,NA,TGCGCCAGCAACGAGGGGGGCAACTACGAGCAGTACTTC,CASNEGGNYEQYF
TRBJ2-3,TRBV4-2,NA,NA,TGTGCCAGCAGCCAAGATCTTGGGATCTCTACAGATACGCAGTATTTT,CASSQDLGISTDTQYF
TRBJ2-7,TRBV6-2/TRBV6-3,few,TRBD1,TGTGCCAGCACCTCACAGGGGTCCCTCTACGAGCAGTACTTC,CASTSQGSLYEQYF
TRBJ2-5,TRBV6-5,NA,TRBD2,TGTGCCAGCAGTTACTCGGCTAGCGGGAGGGACCTAATGGCCCAGTACTTC,CASSYSASGRDLMAQYF
TRBJ2-1,TRBV19,few,NA,TGTGCCAGTAGTATCCCGGGGGTCTCCTACAATGAGCAGTTCTTC,CASSIPGVSYNEQFF
TRBJ2-7,TRBV9,few,TRBD2,TGTGCCAGCAGCGTAGTCCCTAGCGGAGAGTACGAGCAGTACTTC,CASSVVPSGEYEQYF
TRBJ2-2,TRBV4-1,once,TRBD2,TGCGCCAGCAGCCAAGTGGATTCAGCGGGAGGAAGGACCGGGGAGCTGTTTTTT,CASSQVDSAGGRTGELFF
TRBJ1-5,TRBV20-1,NA,NA,TGCAGTGCTAGAGATCAAGGGGGGCCCCAGCATTTT,CSARDQGGPQHF
TRBJ2-5,TRBV12-3/TRBV12-4,NA,TRBD2,TGTGCCAGCAGTCTAGGGACTAGCGGGGGGCGAGACCAAGAGACCCAGTACTTC,CASSLGTSGGRDQETQYF
TRBJ2-2,TRBV11-3,NA,NA,TGTGCCAGCAGCTTAGATAAGGACACCGGGGAGCTGTTTTTT,CASSLDKDTGELFF
TRBJ1-6,TRBV5-1,once,NA,TGCGCCAGCAGCTTGCTAGGGAGGGAATCACCCCTCCACTTT,CASSLLGRESPLHF
TRBJ2-1,TRBV4-2,NA,NA,TGTGCCAGCAGCCAAGGGGGGGATCTCGAACATGAGCAGTTCTTC,CASSQGGDLEHEQFF
TRBJ2-7,TRBV6-6,NA,NA,TGTGCCAGCAGTTATGCTCGGGGTGAGCAGTACTTC,CASSYARGEQYF
TRBJ2-2,TRBV4-3,few,NA,TGCGCCAGCAGCCAAGTCCCGCGGACTGTGAACACCGGGGAGCTGTTTTTT,CASSQVPRTVNTGELFF
TRBJ2-1,TRBV9,few,TRBD1,TGTGCCAGCAGCGTAGGGGACAGGGCTTACAATGAGCAGTTCTTC,CASSVGDRAYNEQFF
TRBJ2-5,TRBV24-1,NA,NA,TGTGCCACCAGTGATTTGCAATCGGGAAAGACCCAGTACTTC,CATSDLQSGKTQYF
TRBJ2-1,TRBV7-9,NA,TRBD2,TGTGCCAGCAGCTTAGGCGGGAGGGCGGGGGAGCAGTTCTTC,CASSLGGRAGEQFF
TRBJ2-7,TRBV20-1,few,NA,TGCAGTGCGAGAGCACTAAAAACCGGTTACGAGCAGTACTTC,CSARALKTGYEQYF
TRBJ1-1,TRBV7-9,many,TRBD1,TGTGCCAGCAGCTCTCTGACAGGGGCGGGGGCTGAAGCTTTCTTT,CASSSLTGAGAEAFF
TRBJ2-1,TRBV5-1,NA,TRBD1,TGCGCCAGTATACCCGGGACAGGGGGCCTGTATGAGCAGTTCTTC,CASIPGTGGLYEQFF
TRBJ2-7,TRBV6-2/TRBV6-3,NA,NA,TGTGCCACCCGAGGAGGCTGGATCCTCTACGAGCAGTACTTC,CATRGGWILYEQYF
TRBJ1-2,TRBV18,NA,NA,TGTGCCAGCTCAGCCGACAGGAACTATCGCTACACCTTC,CASSADRNYRYTF
TRBJ1-2,TRBV20-1,NA,NA,TGCAGTGCTAACTATGGCTACACCTTC,CSANYGYTF
TRBJ2-7,TRBV9,NA,NA,TGTGCCAGCAGCGTAGCGGCAGGCATCCCCTACGAGCAGTACTTC,CASSVAAGIPYEQYF
TRBJ2-3,TRBV7-6,few,TRBD1,TGTGCCAGCAGTCGTCTCAAGGGACAGGGTCTATGGGATACGCAGTATTTT,CASSRLKGQGLWDTQYF
TRBJ2-7,TRBV7-8,many,TRBD1,TGTGCCAGCAGCTTAATCCGGAGTACAGGGGGCTACGAGCAGTACTTC,CASSLIRSTGGYEQYF
TRBJ1-6,TRBV27,NA,NA,TGTGCCAGCAGTTTGGTTGAGTATTCACCCCTCCACTTT,CASSLVEYSPLHF
TRBJ2-3,TRBV4-3,few,TRBD1,TGCGCCAGCAGCCAAGATGGGTTCCAGGGGGCAAAAGATACGCAGTATTTT,CASSQDGFQGAKDTQYF
TRBJ2-1,TRBV29-1,many,NA,TGCAGCGTTGAAGAGTCCGGCCCCGAGCAGTTCTTC,CSVEESGPEQFF
TRBJ2-3,TRBV4-1,NA,TRBD1,TGCGCCAGCAGCCAAGACAGGGGGCGCACAGATACGCAGTATTTT,CASSQDRGRTDTQYF